Sequencing of this T cell receptor beta chain was carried out in a study of post-analysis software for immune sequencing data. Each TCR beta cDNA library carried unique molecular identifiers. Out of roughly 1 to 10 million T cells, 450,000 to 600,000 cDNA molecules were generated. TCRdb re-derived calls from the PCR reads in MiXCR, one entry per CDR3 protein. Of hundreds of thousands of distinct CDR3 sequences listed, around 64% were seen once; the top ten hold about 11%. Study findings and constraints: The normalized Chao1 diversity of multiple sclerosis patients was significantly lower than that of controls. Patients showed TRBV5-6, TRBV5-1 and TRBV20-1 among a few TRBV segments more frequent than in controls.

Germline loops: CDR1 MNHEY, CDR2 SVGEGT. V shed 2 bases and J 4 bases; nucleotides not matched to a gene: 4. This CDR3 has 15 residues. About this clonotype: Antigen unknown.

The source of this sequence is a girl aged 2-10 years with multiple sclerosis. Sequenced: blood. This chain links TRBV6-2 or TRBV6-3 with TRBJ1-1, with TRBD1 matching over 10 bases. The CDR3 sequence: CASSYAGQGPTEAFF. CDR3 DNA sequence: TGTGCCAGCAGTTACGCGGGACAGGGGCCCACTGAAGCTTTCTTT.